Listed here are 27 T cell receptor beta chains from one sample, sequenced in a study of T cells in Graves' hyperthyroidism and ophthalmopathy. Authors of the study amplified TCR beta CDR3 regions from RNA transcripts. HTBI primers were the set used in a first-round RT-PCR of the TCR CDR3. TCRdb itself ran the multiplex PCR reads through MiXCR, one entry per CDR3 protein. This sample has a few hundred thousand distinct CDR3 sequences, with approximately 18% found just once. The sequencing input was blood. The receptors derive from a man aged 18 to 30 with Graves' ophthalmopathy.

This clonotype was observed at least ten times. The V gene is TRBV7-9, the J gene TRBJ1-2, with D possibly TRBD1 on 5 matching bases. V was clipped by 1 base and J by 7 bases, with 13 bases between them. Germline V gene lookup returns CDR1 SEHNR and CDR2 FQNEAQ (reference sequence). The CDR3 covers 14 residues. The CDR3 reads CASSLVQGPSGYTF. CDR3 DNA: TGTGCCAGCAGCTTAGTTCAGGGCCCATCTGGCTACACCTTC.

This clonotype was observed many times. The V call is TRBV2, the J call TRBJ1-5; no reliable D call. V was shortened by 5 bases and J by 3 bases, with 11 bases between the two germline ends. The germline CDR1 and CDR2 sequences are SNHLY and FYNNEI. The CDR3 extends over 14 amino acids. CDR3 protein: CASSSRTVNQPQHF. The CDR3 bases are TGTGCCAGCAGTAGCCGGACCGTCAATCAGCCCCAGCATTTT.

This clonotype occurred a few times. The genes are TRBV28 and TRBJ2-2; tentative D call: TRBD2 (5 bases). The CDR3 is 13 amino acids. V was shortened by 6 bases and J by 6 bases, with 11 bases between the two germline ends. The V gene's germline CDR1 is MDHEN and CDR2 SYDVKM. For the CDR3, the DNA is TGTGCCAGCAGCAAGAGGGAAGCCGGGGAGCTGTTTTTT. This translates into CASSKREAGELFF.

The chain links TRBV11-2 to TRBJ1-5; D is uncertain. Trimming left V 0 bases short and J 3 bases short, with 6 bases between. CDR1 is SGHAT and CDR2 is FQNNGV in the germline V gene. The CDR3 loop spans 14 amino acids. The CDR3, as DNA: TGTGCCAGCAGCTTAGACCGACACAATCAGCCCCAGCATTTT. Translated, it gives CASSLDRHNQPQHF.

The CDR3 DNA reads as TGTGCCAGCAGCTTAGGGCGCTTCGCTAGCGACCGTTTAATCCGGGACGAGCAGTACTTC. Translation: CASSLGRFASDRLIRDEQYF. The chain couples TRBV7-9 to TRBJ2-7, with a tentative D call TRBD2 (6 bases). This CDR3 is built from 20 residues. Germline lookup yields CDR1 SEHNR and CDR2 FQNEAQ (reference sequence). Trimming removed 1 base from V and 5 bases from J, with 30 bases in between.

This clonotype was counted at least ten times. V gene TRBV11-2 combines with J gene TRBJ2-3; weak D call: TRBD2 (6 bases). CDR3 size: 17 residues. CDR1 is SGHAT and CDR2 is FQNNGV in the germline V gene. V lost 5 bases, J lost 3 bases, and 21 bases lay in between. The chain's CDR3 is CASSPAEAGWATDTQYF. The CDR3 coding sequence is TGTGCCAGCAGCCCCGCAGAGGCGGGGTGGGCGACAGATACGCAGTATTTT.

This clonotype has only a few counts. The CDR3 DNA reads as TGTGCCAGCAGCGCTCACCTTAGCGGGGGAGGGACAGATACGCAGTATTTT. As protein: CASSAHLSGGGTDTQYF. This chain uses TRBV9 with TRBJ2-3; 9 bases line up with TRBD2. Per germline, CDR1 SGDLS and CDR2 YYNGEE. The CDR3 consists of 17 residues. V lost 3 bases to trimming and J lost 3 bases; unmatched junction nucleotides: 11.

This clonotype was detected ten times or more. J is TRBJ1-6 and V is TRBV18; 7 positions agree with TRBD1. Germline V CDR1 and CDR2: KGHSH, LQKENI. The V and J ends lost 2 bases and 6 bases, in that order; junction bases with no gene match: 1. This CDR3 spans 14 amino acids. In DNA form, the CDR3 reads TGTGCCAGCTCACCATGGGACAGTAATTCACCCCTCCACTTT. This gives the protein CASSPWDSNSPLHF.

This clonotype was counted between two and nine times. V is TRBV7-9 and J is TRBJ1-1; D not resolved. Germline loops: CDR1 SEHNR, CDR2 FQNEAQ (reference sequence). The CDR3 sequence is 16 residues long. The ends were cut back, 4 bases at V and 1 base at J, with 16 bases in the middle. CDR3 sequence (DNA): TGTGCCAGCAGCTCTCCACCGGGCCCCGGGAACACTGAAGCTTTCTTT. This translates into CASSSPPGPGNTEAFF.

The chain recombines TRBV20-1 with TRBJ2-5; perhaps TRBD1 as D (7 bases). Germline loops: CDR1 DFQATT, CDR2 SNEGSKA (reference sequence). V was trimmed by 6 bases and J by 2 bases, leaving 16 bases between them. The CDR3 covers 14 residues. The CDR3 region has the DNA TGCAGTGCCAGGGGGGACAGTATACAAGAGACCCAGTACTTC. Encoded protein: CSARGDSIQETQYF.

This clonotype was counted many times. This chain connects TRBV14 to TRBJ2-1; maybe TRBD1 (5 bases). Looked up from germline, CDR1 is SGHDN and CDR2 is FVKESK. The ends were cut back, 1 base at V and 5 bases at J, with 12 bases in the middle. This CDR3 is built from 15 residues. The CDR3 loop is CASSQVFQGNNEQFF. The CDR3, as DNA: TGTGCCAGCAGCCAAGTCTTCCAGGGTAACAATGAGCAGTTCTTC. Full variable domain (outside the CDR3, taken from reference TRBV14 and TRBJ2-1): EAGVTQFPSHSVIEKGQTVTLRCDPISGHDNLYWYRRVMGKEIKFLLHFVKESKQDESGMPNNRFLAERTGGTYSTLKVQPAELEDSGVYFCASSQVFQGNNEQFFGPGTRLTVL.

This clonotype was seen more than once but under ten times. The chain has TRBV29-1 and TRBJ2-3; no reliable D call. CDR1 SQVTM and CDR2 ANQGSEA come from the germline V gene. Trimming pared 6 bases from V and 5 bases from J, leaving 15 bases between. The CDR3 is 13 residues long. In DNA, the CDR3 is TGCAGCGTACTTGGGGTAGGGATAGATACGCAGTATTTT. Translated, it gives CSVLGVGIDTQYF.

The chain uses TRBV7-2 and TRBJ2-1; 7 bases agree with TRBD2. Germline V gives CDR1 SGHTA, CDR2 FQGNSA. With V trimmed by 6 bases and J by 2 bases, 10 bases remained unmatched. This CDR3 has 16 amino acids. The CDR3 here is CASRSRGLAAYNEQFF. CDR3 DNA sequence: TGTGCCAGCAGGTCGCGCGGGCTAGCGGCCTACAATGAGCAGTTCTTC.

This clonotype has ten or more counts. The chain joins TRBV9 to TRBJ1-2; no clear D gene. The CDR3 is 12 residues long. The germline V and J ends were trimmed by 1 base and 0 bases, with 1 base remaining between them. Germline V gene data show CDR1 as SGDLS and CDR2 as YYNGEE. The CDR3 loop reads CASSVTNYGYTF. The CDR3 region has the DNA TGTGCCAGCAGCGTAACTAACTATGGCTACACCTTC.

The V call is TRBV19, the J call TRBJ1-6; D gene unclear. In germline, CDR1 is LNHDA, CDR2 SQIVND (reference sequence). CDR3 length: 12 amino acids. Trimming removed 7 bases at V and 6 bases at J, with 7 bases between. The CDR3 protein is CASNVINSPLHF. The CDR3 DNA reads TGTGCCAGTAACGTTATTAATTCACCCCTCCACTTT. The full variable domain, with the rest looked up from reference TRBV19 and TRBJ1-6, is DGGITQSPKYLFRKEGQNVTLSCEQNLNHDAMYWYRQDPGQGLRLIYYSQIVNDFQKGDIAEGYSVSREKKESFPLTVTSAQKNPTAFYLCASNVINSPLHFGNGTRLTVT.

This clonotype occurred many times. The CDR3 nucleotides are TGTGCCAGCAGCTTACGACAGGGGCATTCACCCCTCCACTTT. Translation gives CASSLRQGHSPLHF. V is TRBV11-1 and J is TRBJ1-6; 8 nucleotides match TRBD1. The CDR3 contains 14 residues. Looked up from germline, CDR1 is SGHAT and CDR2 is FQDESV (reference sequence). With 2 bases clipped from V and 8 bases from J, the junction kept 2 bases outside the gene matches.

This sequence joins TRBV7-9 and TRBJ1-2; TRBD1 is a possible D gene (6 bases). This CDR3 has 14 residues. Germline CDR1 reads SEHNR; CDR2 reads FQNEAQ (reference sequence). The V end was cut by 5 bases, the J end by 3 bases, with 13 bases between. The CDR3 DNA sequence: TGTGCCAGCAGCCCAACGGGGGCTGACTATGGCTACACCTTC. It translates to CASSPTGADYGYTF.

This clonotype was counted a few times. The J gene is TRBJ1-1, the V gene TRBV29-1; D gene unclear. V shed 2 bases and J shed 0 bases, with 16 bases lying between them. Germline CDR1 and CDR2: SQVTM and ANQGSEA. This CDR3 has 16 amino acids. CDR3 protein: CSVESLKGWMNTEAFF. CDR3 nucleotide sequence: TGCAGCGTTGAATCTCTTAAAGGGTGGATGAACACTGAAGCTTTCTTT.

This clonotype was recorded many times. The chain recombines TRBV12-3 or TRBV12-4 with TRBJ2-3, with D hard to call. V lost 6 bases and J lost 3, with 13 bases in between. The CDR3 contains 14 residues. The CDR3 loop reads CASRKEQFTDTQYF. The CDR3, as DNA: TGTGCCAGCAGGAAAGAGCAATTTACAGATACGCAGTATTTT.

This clonotype was seen a handful of times. The chain joins TRBV3-1 to TRBJ2-1; TRBD2 matches at 12 bases. Germline V gene data show CDR1 as LGHDT and CDR2 as YNNKEL (reference sequence). This CDR3 region has 20 residues. V lost 4 bases to trimming and J lost 9 bases; unmatched junction nucleotides: 22. For the CDR3, the DNA is TGTGCCAGCAGCCTCAATGCCCTGTTAGGGCTAGCGGGGGGGCCGGGTGAGCAGTTCTTC. It translates to CASSLNALLGLAGGPGEQFF.

The chain uses TRBV12-5 and TRBJ2-1; TRBD2 matches at 7 bases. The CDR3 is 15 residues long. From germline, CDR1 is LGHNT and CDR2 FRNRAP. The J segment lost 6 bases and the V segment lost 7 bases, leaving 12 bases of the junction unmatched. The CDR3 region has the DNA TGTGCTAGTGCCCCAAGCGGGATAGTTTTCAATGAGCAGTTCTTC. Its translation is CASAPSGIVFNEQFF.

This clonotype was recorded at least ten times. The rearrangement joins TRBV7-9 to TRBJ1-1, with D perhaps TRBD1 (5 bases). The CDR3 has 15 amino acids. Trimming took off 6 bases at V and 4 bases at J, with 18 bases between the two ends. Germline lookup yields CDR1 SEHNR and CDR2 FQNEAQ (reference sequence). The CDR3 DNA reads as TGTGCCAGCAGTTTCACCCTAACTGGGGGCACTGAAGCTTTCTTT. Amino acid sequence: CASSFTLTGGTEAFF. The full variable domain, its missing parts supplied by reference TRBV7-9 and TRBJ1-1, is DTGVSQNPRHKITKRGQNVTFRCDPISEHNRLYWYRQTLGQGPEFLTYFQNEAQLEKSRLLSDRFSAERPKGSFSTLEIQRTEQGDSAMYLCASSFTLTGGTEAFFGQGTRLTVV.

This clonotype was counted ten times or more. This sequence joins TRBV6-1 and TRBJ2-3; weak D call: TRBD1 (6 bases). V was trimmed by 7 bases and J by 4 bases, leaving 15 bases between them. The CDR3 consists of 14 residues. Germline assignment: CDR1 MNHNS and CDR2 SASEGT. CDR3 residues: CASILNRVADTQYF. The CDR3 DNA follows: TGTGCCAGCATTCTTAACAGGGTTGCAGATACGCAGTATTTT.

This clonotype was counted only a few times. The genes are TRBV5-1 and TRBJ1-1; D is unclear. There are 13 residues in the CDR3. In germline, CDR1 is SGHRS, CDR2 YFSETQ. V gave up 8 bases and J gave up 1 base, with 12 bases separating them. CDR3 nucleotides: TGCGCCAGTTACCGGGATCCGAACACTGAAGCTTTCTTT. Translation gives CASYRDPNTEAFF. Full variable domain (outside the CDR3, taken from reference TRBV5-1 and TRBJ1-1): KAGVTQTPRYLIKTRGQQVTLSCSPISGHRSVSWYQQTPGQGLQFLFEYFSETQRNKGNFPGRFSGRQFSNSRSEMNVSTLELGDSALYLCASYRDPNTEAFFGQGTRLTVV.

This clonotype showed up many times. The genes are TRBV12-3 or TRBV12-4 and TRBJ2-7; TRBD1 is a possible D gene (5 bases). V lost 3 bases and J 3 bases, leaving 12 bases between the germline ends. The CDR3 has 14 residues. CDR3 sequence: CASSLAGLSYEQYF. The CDR3 DNA is TGTGCCAGCAGTTTGGCAGGGTTAAGCTACGAGCAGTACTTC.

This clonotype was observed at least ten times. This chain links TRBV3-1 with TRBJ1-6; maybe TRBD1 (5 bases). The V and J ends lost 1 base and 8 bases respectively, with 9 bases between them. The CDR3 runs to 14 residues. Germline assignment: CDR1 LGHDT and CDR2 YNNKEL (reference sequence). The CDR3 DNA is TGTGCCAGCAGCCAAGGGGGCAACCATTCACCCCTCCACTTT. Amino acids: CASSQGGNHSPLHF.

The chain has TRBV2 and TRBJ1-1, with TRBD1 matching over 12 bases. The CDR3 has 15 amino acids. Trimming removed 6 bases from V and 7 bases from J; junction bases left unmatched: 9. The germline V gene has CDR1 SNHLY and CDR2 FYNNEI. CDR3 sequence reads: CASRDPRDRGLEAFF. The CDR3 DNA reads as TGTGCCAGCAGGGACCCCCGGGACAGGGGGCTTGAAGCTTTCTTT. The full variable domain, completed using reference TRBV2 and TRBJ1-1, is EPEVTQTPSHQVTQMGQEVILRCVPISNHLYFYWYRQILGQKVEFLVSFYNNEISEKSEIFDDQFSVERPDGSNFTLKIRSTKLEDSAMYFCASRDPRDRGLEAFFGQGTRLTVV.